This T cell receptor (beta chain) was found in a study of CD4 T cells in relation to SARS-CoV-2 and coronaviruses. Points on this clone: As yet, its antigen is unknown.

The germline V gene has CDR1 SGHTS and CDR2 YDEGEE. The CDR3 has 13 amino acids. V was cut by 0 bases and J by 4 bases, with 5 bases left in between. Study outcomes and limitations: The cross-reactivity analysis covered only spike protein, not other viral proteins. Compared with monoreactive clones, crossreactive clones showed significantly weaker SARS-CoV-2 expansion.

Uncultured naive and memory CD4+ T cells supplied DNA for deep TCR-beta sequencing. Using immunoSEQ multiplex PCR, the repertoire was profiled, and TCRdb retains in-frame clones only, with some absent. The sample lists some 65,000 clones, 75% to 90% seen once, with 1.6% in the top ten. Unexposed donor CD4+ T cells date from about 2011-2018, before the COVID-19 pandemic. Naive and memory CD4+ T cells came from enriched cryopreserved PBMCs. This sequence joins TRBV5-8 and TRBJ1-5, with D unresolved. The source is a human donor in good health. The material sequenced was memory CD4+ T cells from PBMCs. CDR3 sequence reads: CASSLGPNQPQHF. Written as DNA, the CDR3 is TGTGCCAGCAGCTTGGGTCCGAATCAGCCCCAGCATTTT. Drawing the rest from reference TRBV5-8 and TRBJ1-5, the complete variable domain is EAGVTQSPTHLIKTRGQQATLRCSPISGHTSVYWYQQALGLGLQFLLWYDEGEERNRGNFPPRFSGRQFPNYSSELNVNALELEDSALYLCASSLGPNQPQHFGDGTRLSIL.